This T cell receptor beta chain was retrieved from a study of human T cells and chemical hapten exposure. Stated time point: pre-sensitization, week 0. The treatment: therapeutic diphenylcyclopropenone sensitization with weekly scalp DPC. There are 13 residues in the CDR3. V lost 7 bases, J lost 5 bases, and 5 bases stayed unmatched. CDR1 is LNHDA and CDR2 is SQIVND in the germline V gene (reference sequence). Original data processing: Across samples, TCR counts had a median of 95,638 and ranged from about 23,224 to 690,600. TCRdb reprocessed the RACE reads via MiXCR and lists one record per CDR3 protein. The V and J calls come from TCRdb's annotation, not from the publication. Here the sample spans over 300,000 distinct CDR3 sequences, 4.5% to 6% being singletons. The study's findings and limits: Donor immune responses may differ from healthy people's, since all donors had alopecia.

In this sample, this clonotype turned up many times. Its antigen is as yet unknown. The sequence was obtained from a woman in her forties or fifties with alopecia areata. Some clones in this sample may be carry-over from other donors' samples. Sequenced here: whole blood, sampled in connection with sensitization to the hapten diphenylcyclopropenone (DPC). J is TRBJ2-1 and V is TRBV19, with 7 bases lining up with TRBD1. CDR3 sequence reads: CASTPGGHNEQFF. CDR3 in DNA: TGTGCCAGTACCCCAGGGGGACACAATGAGCAGTTCTTC.